Listed below are T cell receptor beta chains from one sample, sequenced in a study of blood T cell repertoires in COVID-19. Sequenced by immunoSEQ multiplex PCR; TCRdb stores in-frame clones only, minus some. The top ten clones hold roughly 2.5% of a sample with 70,000 to 95,000 clones, approximately 88% of them seen once. Specimen: peripheral blood. All receptors derive from a man in his fifties or sixties with COVID-19, enrolled during active disease. The CDR3 runs from the conserved cysteine through the conserved F or W. A D gene is named only where the DNA matches it firmly. Clone size appears in some rows only: once, few, many, or a class for an expanded clone.

TGTGCCAGCAGCCCGGGACAGGGGATTACCTACAATGAGCAGTTCTTC,CASSPGQGITYNEQFF,TRBV7-9,NA,TRBD1,TRBJ2-1
TGTGCCAGCAGCCCCTGGACTAGAGCGACCGGGGAGCTGTTTTTT,CASSPWTRATGELFF,TRBV7-2,NA,TRBD2,TRBJ2-2
TGTGCTAGCAGCCAAGAGTTGGCCCCTGAAGCTTTCTTT,CASSQELAPEAFF,TRBV3-1/TRBV3-2,NA,NA,TRBJ1-1
TGCGCCAGCAGCCAAGAAATCGGGTTATACGAGCAGTACTTC,CASSQEIGLYEQYF,TRBV4-1,NA,NA,TRBJ2-7
TGTGCCAGCAGCCCCAAGACATCCGACTCCTACAATGAGCAGTTCTTC,CASSPKTSDSYNEQFF,TRBV7-9,NA,NA,TRBJ2-1
TGCGCCAGCAGCTTGGGGGAGGAAGGGAAACTGTTTTTT,CASSLGEEGKLFF,TRBV5-1,NA,NA,TRBJ1-4
TGTGCCAGCAGCAGAAGGAGGGAGGGCCAGCCCCAGCATTTT,CASSRRREGQPQHF,TRBV5-6,NA,NA,TRBJ1-5
TGTGCCAGCAGCTTAGATCTCGGGGGCCAAGAGACCCAGTACTTC,CASSLDLGGQETQYF,TRBV5-6,NA,NA,TRBJ2-5
TGTGCCAGCTCACCACAGCGGGGGGGAACCTACGAGCAGTACTTC,CASSPQRGGTYEQYF,TRBV18,NA,TRBD2,TRBJ2-7
TGTGCCAGTAGTATCGGGACAGGGCTTGTGGAAGAGCAGTACTTC,CASSIGTGLVEEQYF,TRBV19,few,TRBD1,TRBJ2-7
TGTGCCAGCAGCGTTGGACAGGGTGGTAATCAGCCCCAGCATTTT,CASSVGQGGNQPQHF,TRBV9,NA,TRBD1,TRBJ1-5
TGTGCCAGCAGCGTAGCGGGGTTTACAGATACGCAGTATTTT,CASSVAGFTDTQYF,TRBV9,NA,NA,TRBJ2-3
TGTGCCAGCTCAGCTTCGGACAGTCGTTCCCTCCACTTT,CASSASDSRSLHF,TRBV18,few,NA,TRBJ1-6
TGTGCCAGCAGCTTCGGACAGCTCAAGTCCTATGGCTACACCTTC,CASSFGQLKSYGYTF,TRBV7-2,NA,NA,TRBJ1-2
TGTGCCAGCAGCCCACGACAGGGGGTGGCGATCACTGAAGCTTTCTTT,CASSPRQGVAITEAFF,TRBV3-1/TRBV3-2,once,TRBD1,TRBJ1-1
TGTGCCAGCAGGGCGACTAGCGGGGGGATGGATACGCAGTATTTT,CASRATSGGMDTQYF,TRBV7-2,NA,TRBD2,TRBJ2-3
TGTGCCAGCAGCGTAGAGGGGGAAACAGATACGCAGTATTTT,CASSVEGETDTQYF,TRBV9,NA,NA,TRBJ2-3
TGTGCCACCAGCAGATCCTCGTACGGAGCCTACGAGCAGTACTTC,CATSRSSYGAYEQYF,TRBV15,NA,NA,TRBJ2-7
TGTGCCAGCAGCCCTACCTTCGGAGCAAACCAGCCCCAGCATTTT,CASSPTFGANQPQHF,TRBV9,NA,NA,TRBJ1-5
TGTGCCAGCAACATGGGGGAGGGGGGGCGTAGCAATGAGCAGTTCTTC,CASNMGEGGRSNEQFF,TRBV5-4,NA,NA,TRBJ2-1
TGTGCCAGCAGCTTGCCCGGGACAGGGGTGGCCTACGAGCAGTACTTC,CASSLPGTGVAYEQYF,TRBV5-6,NA,TRBD1,TRBJ2-7
TGTGCCAGCAGCTTAGGGAGACTTGGACAGGGTAGAGAGACCCAGTACTTC,CASSLGRLGQGRETQYF,TRBV7-8,NA,TRBD1,TRBJ2-5
TGTGCCAGCAGCCTAGGGGACAGGGCAAATTCACCCCTCCACTTT,CASSLGDRANSPLHF,TRBV7-9,once,TRBD1,TRBJ1-6
TGTGCCAGCAGCCCCCGACTAGCGGGGGGGCTCAATGAGCAGTTCTTC,CASSPRLAGGLNEQFF,TRBV9,NA,TRBD2,TRBJ2-1
TGTGCCAGCAGCTTGGGGTCTAGCGGGGGACCGAGCACAGATACGCAGTATTTT,CASSLGSSGGPSTDTQYF,TRBV5-4,NA,TRBD2,TRBJ2-3
TGTGCCAGTAGTATCCCGGGACAGATTAACTATGGCTACACCTTC,CASSIPGQINYGYTF,TRBV19,NA,TRBD1,TRBJ1-2
TGTGCCAGCAGCCAGGGGGCGAAGTCCGGGGAGCTGTTTTTT,CASSQGAKSGELFF,TRBV6-5,NA,TRBD1,TRBJ2-2
TGTGCCAGCAGCTCCAGGGTGGACACTGAAGCTTTCTTT,CASSSRVDTEAFF,TRBV11-3,NA,NA,TRBJ1-1
TGCGCCAGCAGCCATTTGGGACTAGCGGGCGACGAGCAGTTCTTC,CASSHLGLAGDEQFF,TRBV4-1,NA,TRBD2,TRBJ2-1
TGTGCCAGCAGCGTAGAGAGGACTAGCGGCAATGAGCAGTTCTTC,CASSVERTSGNEQFF,TRBV9,once,TRBD2,TRBJ2-1
TGTGCCAGCAGCTTGGGTAACTCTGGAAACACCATATATTTT,CASSLGNSGNTIYF,TRBV5-8,NA,NA,TRBJ1-3
TGTGCCAGCAGCCCCCATTCAATACTGTGGGAGACCGGGGAGCTGTTTTTT,CASSPHSILWETGELFF,TRBV7-9,NA,NA,TRBJ2-2
TGTGCCAGCAGCTCCGTCCGACTAGCGGGCCCGCCGGATACGCAGTATTTT,CASSSVRLAGPPDTQYF,TRBV7-9,NA,TRBD2,TRBJ2-3
TGTGCCAGCAGTTTAGGGCACCGTGGTAATGAGCAGTTCTTC,CASSLGHRGNEQFF,TRBV28,once,NA,TRBJ2-1
TGTGCCAGCAGCCAACATACGACAGAGATGAATTCACCCCTCCACTTT,CASSQHTTEMNSPLHF,TRBV4-2,NA,NA,TRBJ1-6
TGTGCCAGCAGCAACGGACAGGGAGACGGCTACACCTTC,CASSNGQGDGYTF,TRBV7-9,NA,TRBD1,TRBJ1-2
TGTGCCAGTAGTACTCCTGGAAACACCATATATTTT,CASSTPGNTIYF,TRBV19,NA,NA,TRBJ1-3
TGTGCCAGCAGCTTAGGTGGGACATTGGTCTACAATGAGCAGTTCTTC,CASSLGGTLVYNEQFF,TRBV7-9,NA,NA,TRBJ2-1
TGTGCCACCAGCAGAGACAGGGGGAGCACAGATACGCAGTATTTT,CATSRDRGSTDTQYF,TRBV15,NA,TRBD1,TRBJ2-3
TGTGCCAGCAGCTTAGGACAGGGTGGAGATACGCAGTATTTT,CASSLGQGGDTQYF,TRBV7-9,NA,TRBD1,TRBJ2-3
TGTGCCAGTAGTATACTTAGCGGGGAGCTGTTTTTT,CASSILSGELFF,TRBV19,NA,NA,TRBJ2-2
TGTGCCAGCAGCCGGGACAGAGGAGGGCGAGAGACCCAGTACTTC,CASSRDRGGRETQYF,TRBV7-9,NA,NA,TRBJ2-5
TGCGCCAGCAGCCAACTAGCGGGGGGACGTGGGGAGACCCAGTACTTC,CASSQLAGGRGETQYF,TRBV5-1,NA,TRBD2,TRBJ2-5
TGCAGCGTCGGTACAGGGGCGAGGGACATTCAGTACTTC,CSVGTGARDIQYF,TRBV29-1,NA,TRBD1,TRBJ2-4
TGCGCCAGCAGCTTAGGTCCGGACACCCGCAATCAGCCCCAGCATTTT,CASSLGPDTRNQPQHF,TRBV5-1,NA,NA,TRBJ1-5
TGTGCCAGCTCGCGCGCGGGGGCCTACACCGGGGAGCTGTTTTTT,CASSRAGAYTGELFF,TRBV5-4,NA,NA,TRBJ2-2
TGCAGCGTTAAATTGGGGGCTGCTAATGAAAAACTGTTTTTT,CSVKLGAANEKLFF,TRBV29-1,NA,NA,TRBJ1-4
TGTGCCAGCAGTTTCCTGACAGGGGGCCAAAAACAGCCCCAGCATTTT,CASSFLTGGQKQPQHF,TRBV28,NA,TRBD1,TRBJ1-5
TGTGCCAGCAGTCTTATGACAGGGGGCTTTGAGACCCAGTACTTC,CASSLMTGGFETQYF,TRBV6-2/TRBV6-3,once,TRBD1,TRBJ2-5
TGTGCCAGCAGTTCCGGGACAGGGACACAGTCACCCCTCCACTTT,CASSSGTGTQSPLHF,TRBV2,NA,TRBD1,TRBJ1-6
TGTGCCAGCATCCTGACTAGCGGGTTCTCAGATACGCAGTATTTT,CASILTSGFSDTQYF,TRBV7-8,NA,TRBD2,TRBJ2-3
TGTGCCAGCAGCCAAAATGGGGGGGTGGTAGGCTACACCTTC,CASSQNGGVVGYTF,TRBV3-1/TRBV3-2,NA,NA,TRBJ1-2